The next 5 T cell receptor beta chains were all read from a single sample in a study of cytotoxic CD8 clonotypes in ibrutinib-treated CLL (dated by TCRdb to about 2021). The sample's time point label is to be understood as: around 25 months on ibrutinib. Libraries were constructed by the immunoSEQ multiplex PCR assay. TCRdb re-hosts the immuneACCESS table, in-frame sequences only. Its copies lack some clones; in the studies checked, an unresolved V gene accounts for under half of them, and the cause for the rest is not known. This sample holds roughly 250,000 clones; roughly 70% were observed only once. 15% of the sample is taken by the ten largest. Material: PBMCs, obtained after 24 months of ibrutinib treatment. The receptors shown here come from a human donor with chronic lymphocytic leukemia.

V is TRBV27 and J is TRBJ2-7; D perhaps matches TRBD1 (5 bases). This CDR3 spans 14 amino acids. Germline CDR1 MNHEY, CDR2 SMNVEV (reference sequence). Trimming removed 5 bases at V and 0 bases at J, with 11 bases between. The CDR3 sequence: CASSLGHSSYEQYF. CDR3 in DNA: TGTGCCAGCAGTCTCGGACATAGCTCCTACGAGCAGTACTTC.

The chain is built from TRBV10-3 and TRBJ1-2; a possible D gene is TRBD1 (5 bases). The CDR3 has 14 amino acids. CDR1 ENHRY and CDR2 SYGVKD come from the germline V gene. V was clipped by 0 bases and J by 6 bases, with 11 bases between them. CDR3 region: CAISESGAGHGYTF. In DNA, the CDR3 is TGTGCCATCAGTGAGTCCGGGGCAGGGCATGGCTACACCTTC.

DNA of the CDR3: TGTGCCAGCAGTGACTTAACCCGAGGGGACACTGAAGCTTTCTTT. Translating gives CASSDLTRGDTEAFF. The rearrangement uses TRBV25-1 and TRBJ1-1; TRBD1 might be the D (5 bases). V was cut by 3 bases and J by 3 bases, with 14 bases left in between. CDR3 length: 15 amino acids. Germline loops: CDR1 MGHDK, CDR2 SYGVNS. Using reference TRBV25-1 and TRBJ1-1 for the parts outside the CDR3, the full variable domain is EADIYQTPRYLVIGTGKKITLECSQTMGHDKMYWYQQDPGMELHLIHYSYGVNSTEKGDLSSESTVSRIRTEHFPLTLESARPSHTSQYLCASSDLTRGDTEAFFGQGTRLTVV.

V usage is TRBV2 and J usage is TRBJ2-5; 8 bases map to TRBD1. Germline CDR1 is SNHLY and CDR2 is FYNNEI. V shed 6 bases, J shed 4 bases, and the junction held 10 bases outside the gene matches. CDR3 size: 15 residues. In DNA, the CDR3 is TGTGCCAGCAGCGCCTCTCGGACAGGGCTAGAGACCCAGTACTTC. Its protein is CASSASRTGLETQYF.

The J gene is TRBJ1-5, the V gene TRBV28; unclear D gene. CDR1 is MDHEN, CDR2 SYDVKM, per germline. The germline V and J ends were trimmed by 8 bases and 3 bases, with 8 bases remaining between them. The CDR3 length is 12 residues. CDR3 nucleotides: TGTGCCAGCGGACGGCCCAATCAGCCCCAGCATTTT. This sequence encodes CASGRPNQPQHF.